The entry below describes one T cell receptor (beta chain). The record originates from a study of blood T cell repertoires in COVID-19. On the study more broadly: Whether acute or convalescent, the COVID-19 samples came from the United States, Italy and Spain. From T cells, B-cell-depleted T cells, or PBMCs came the material, which was cDNA or gDNA.

In the source study's methods: Estimation of nucleated cell counts relied on the amplification of reference gene primers. TCRdb's copy holds only in-frame clones and misses some; the assay was immunoSEQ multiplex PCR. The DNA gave D and trimming, while V, J and clone size come from that table. The data contain about 170,000 clones, roughly 86% of them seen just once; the ten biggest clones take up roughly 7%. V trimming: 4 bases; J trimming: 6 bases; junction bases outside the gene matches: 18. Per the germline V gene, CDR1 is SGHDT and CDR2 is YYEEEE. The CDR3 covers 18 residues. The chain combines TRBV5-6 with TRBJ1-2, with 10 bases aligning to TRBD1. This sequence was found in a woman older than 75 in a cohort sampled during active or convalescent COVID-19. Source material: peripheral blood. The CDR3 coding sequence is TGTGCCAGCAGCACCGGGACAGGGGTCGCGCTAAATCCCCATGGCTACACCTTC. This encodes CASSTGTGVALNPHGYTF. The full variable domain, with the rest looked up from reference TRBV5-6 and TRBJ1-2, is DAGVTQSPTHLIKTRGQQVTLRCSPKSGHDTVSWYQQALGQGPQFIFQYYEEEERQRGNFPDRFSGHQFPNYSSELNVNALLLGDSALYLCASSTGTGVALNPHGYTFGSGTRLTVV.